The 8 T cell receptor beta chains in this list originate from one sample, sequenced in a study of blood T cell repertoires in COVID-19. The table came from immunoSEQ multiplex PCR; TCRdb's copy has only in-frame clones and leaves some out. The sample shows 130,000 or so clones, approximately 84% of them seen only once. Sample: peripheral blood. These receptors all stem from a woman aged 55-69 years with acute or convalescent COVID-19.

The gene calls are TRBV18 and TRBJ1-1; possible D gene TRBD1, 5 bases. The CDR3 extends over 13 amino acids. Trimming took 8 bases from V and 1 from J, leaving 11 bases between them. CDR1 is KGHSH, CDR2 LQKENI, per germline. DNA of the CDR3: TGTGCCAGCACAATGGGGGGGAACACTGAAGCTTTCTTT. Its translation: CASTMGGNTEAFF.

The CDR3 loop reads CASTPRGMGGHTEAFF. In DNA, the CDR3 is TGTGCCAGCACCCCGAGGGGGATGGGGGGGCACACTGAAGCTTTCTTT. J is TRBJ1-1 and V is TRBV3-1 (or the pseudogene TRBV3-2), with D possibly matching TRBD1 (6 bases). Trimming shortened V by 7 bases and J by 3 bases, and 21 bases separated the two germline ends. Germline CDR1 and CDR2: LGHDT and YNNKEL (reference sequence). The CDR3 has 16 amino acids.

This clone appeared once. The chain has TRBV30 and TRBJ1-1; D may be TRBD1 (5 bases). From germline, CDR1 is GTSNPN and CDR2 SVGIG (reference sequence). This CDR3 has 13 amino acids. V dropped 2 bases and J dropped 1 base, with 8 bases sitting between them. CDR3 loop: CAWSRGSNTEAFF. The CDR3 DNA sequence: TGTGCCTGGAGTAGGGGTTCGAACACTGAAGCTTTCTTT.

The rearrangement uses TRBV4-1 and TRBJ1-1; maybe TRBD1 (5 bases). Germline CDR1 and CDR2: MGHRA and YSYEKL. The CDR3 contains 15 residues. V lost 3 bases and J 4 bases, leaving 15 bases between the germline ends. CDR3 amino acids: CASSHPGTGGTEAFF. The CDR3 coding sequence is TGCGCCAGCAGCCACCCCGGGACCGGGGGCACTGAAGCTTTCTTT.

Only one count was recorded for this clone. The rearrangement joins TRBV12-3 or TRBV12-4 to TRBJ1-1; D is unresolved. V was pared by 6 bases and J by 1 base, with 9 bases between. The CDR3 extends over 13 amino acids. The CDR3 reads CASRKGGNTEAFF. The CDR3 DNA follows: TGTGCCAGCAGAAAGGGAGGGAACACTGAAGCTTTCTTT.

The gene calls are TRBV19 and TRBJ1-4; D unclear. Germline V gives CDR1 LNHDA, CDR2 SQIVND (reference sequence). The germline V and J ends were trimmed by 4 bases and 1 base, with 10 bases remaining between them. The CDR3 has 15 residues. The CDR3 protein is CASSTSAGTNEKLFF. DNA of the CDR3: TGTGCCAGTAGTACTTCAGCGGGAACTAATGAAAAACTGTTTTTT.

J is TRBJ1-6 and V is TRBV7-9, with D perhaps TRBD1 (5 bases). This CDR3 region has 19 residues. The germline gives CDR1 SEHNR, CDR2 FQNEAQ (reference sequence). The ends were cut back, 0 bases at V and 0 bases at J, with 15 bases in the middle. CDR3 nucleotide sequence: TGTGCCAGCAGCTTAGCGCTTTTCTCCGGGGGCTCCTATAATTCACCCCTCCACTTT. It specifies CASSLALFSGGSYNSPLHF.

This sequence joins TRBV10-1 and TRBJ1-5; D is ambiguous. Germline V gives CDR1 WNHNN, CDR2 SYGVQD (reference sequence). The V and J ends lost 3 bases and 7 bases respectively, with 7 bases between them. The CDR3 is 12 amino acids. In DNA, the CDR3 is TGCGCCAGCAGTGACGCGGGACAGCCCCAGCATTTT. Amino acids: CASSDAGQPQHF.